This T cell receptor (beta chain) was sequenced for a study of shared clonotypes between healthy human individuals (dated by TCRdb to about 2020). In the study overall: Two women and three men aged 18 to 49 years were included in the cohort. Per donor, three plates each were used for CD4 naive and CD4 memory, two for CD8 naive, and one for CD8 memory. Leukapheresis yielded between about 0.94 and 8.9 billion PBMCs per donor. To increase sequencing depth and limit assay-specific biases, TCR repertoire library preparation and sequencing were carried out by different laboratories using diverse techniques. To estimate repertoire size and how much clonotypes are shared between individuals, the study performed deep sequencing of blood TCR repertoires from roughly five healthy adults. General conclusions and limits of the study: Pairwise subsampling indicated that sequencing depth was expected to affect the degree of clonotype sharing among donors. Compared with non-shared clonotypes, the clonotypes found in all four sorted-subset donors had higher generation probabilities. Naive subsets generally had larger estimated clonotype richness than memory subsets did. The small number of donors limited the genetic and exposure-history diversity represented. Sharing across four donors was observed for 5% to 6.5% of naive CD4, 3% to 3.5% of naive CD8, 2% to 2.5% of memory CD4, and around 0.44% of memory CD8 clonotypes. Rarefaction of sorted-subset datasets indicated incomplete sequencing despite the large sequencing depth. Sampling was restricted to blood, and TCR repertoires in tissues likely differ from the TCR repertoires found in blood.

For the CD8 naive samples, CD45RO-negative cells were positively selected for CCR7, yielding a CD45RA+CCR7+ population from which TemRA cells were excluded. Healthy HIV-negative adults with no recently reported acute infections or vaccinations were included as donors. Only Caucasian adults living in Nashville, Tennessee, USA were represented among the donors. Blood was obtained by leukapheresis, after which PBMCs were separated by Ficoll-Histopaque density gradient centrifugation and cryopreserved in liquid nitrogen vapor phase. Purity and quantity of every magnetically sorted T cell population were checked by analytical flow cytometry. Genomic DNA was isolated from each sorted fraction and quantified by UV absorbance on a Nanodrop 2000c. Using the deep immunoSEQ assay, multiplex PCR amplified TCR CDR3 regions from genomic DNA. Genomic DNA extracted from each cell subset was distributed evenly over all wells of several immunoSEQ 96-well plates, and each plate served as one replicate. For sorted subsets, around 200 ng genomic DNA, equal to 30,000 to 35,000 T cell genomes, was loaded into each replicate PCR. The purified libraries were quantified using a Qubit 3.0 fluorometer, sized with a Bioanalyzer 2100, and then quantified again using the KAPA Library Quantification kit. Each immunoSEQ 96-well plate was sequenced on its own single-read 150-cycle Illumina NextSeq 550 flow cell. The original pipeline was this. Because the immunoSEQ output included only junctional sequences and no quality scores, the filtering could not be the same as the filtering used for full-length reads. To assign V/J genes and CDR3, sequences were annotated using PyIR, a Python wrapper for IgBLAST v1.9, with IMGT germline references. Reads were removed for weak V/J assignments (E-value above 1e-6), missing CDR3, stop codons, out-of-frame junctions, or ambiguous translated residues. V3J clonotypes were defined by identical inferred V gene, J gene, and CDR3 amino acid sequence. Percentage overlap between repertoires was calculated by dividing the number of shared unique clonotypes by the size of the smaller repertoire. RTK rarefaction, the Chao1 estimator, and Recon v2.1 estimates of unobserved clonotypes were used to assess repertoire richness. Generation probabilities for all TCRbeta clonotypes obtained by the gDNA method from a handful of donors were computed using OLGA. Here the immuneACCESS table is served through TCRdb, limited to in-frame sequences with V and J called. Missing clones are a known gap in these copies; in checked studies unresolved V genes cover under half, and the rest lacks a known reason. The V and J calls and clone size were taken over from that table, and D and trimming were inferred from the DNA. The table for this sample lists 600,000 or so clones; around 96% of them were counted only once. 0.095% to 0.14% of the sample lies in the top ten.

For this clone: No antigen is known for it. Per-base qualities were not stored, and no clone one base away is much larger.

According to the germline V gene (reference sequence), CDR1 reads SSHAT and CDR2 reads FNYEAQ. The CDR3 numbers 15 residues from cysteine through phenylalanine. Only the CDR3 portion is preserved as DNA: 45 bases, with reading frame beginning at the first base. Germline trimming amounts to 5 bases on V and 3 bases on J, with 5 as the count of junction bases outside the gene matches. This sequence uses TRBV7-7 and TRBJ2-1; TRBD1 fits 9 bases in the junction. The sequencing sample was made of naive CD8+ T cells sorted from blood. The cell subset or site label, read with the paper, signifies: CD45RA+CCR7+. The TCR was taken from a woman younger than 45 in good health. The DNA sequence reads TGTGCCAGCAGCCCCGGGACAGGGAACTACAATGAGCAGTTCTTC. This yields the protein CASSPGTGNYNEQFF.